This T cell receptor beta chain was profiled in a study of T cells in Graves' hyperthyroidism and ophthalmopathy. Study details: Pretreatment peripheral blood was obtained at initial diagnosis.

Amplification targeted TCR beta CDR3 regions from RNA transcripts. TCR CDR3 underwent first-round RT-PCR with the HTBI primer set. TCRdb independently ran MiXCR on the multiplex PCR reads; one entry per CDR3 protein. Seen here are roughly 650,000 distinct CDR3 sequences, roughly 15% observed once, and the top ten hold roughly 3%. In its sample, this clonotype was seen many times. The length of the CDR3 is 15 residues. J lost 6 bases, V lost 5 bases, and 13 bases had no gene match. The germline V gene encodes CDR1 DFQATT and CDR2 SNEGSKA (reference sequence). The study included ophthalmopathy patients with Clinical Activity Score at least 3, NOSPECS grade at least 4 and duration under 3 months. Patients having uncontrolled infection, another autoimmune disease, pregnancy or lactation were not included. On the basis of clinical symptoms, serum thyroxine and TRAb, thyroid ultrasound and orbital computed tomography, diagnoses were made.

This receptor was identified in a middle-aged woman with Graves' ophthalmopathy. The sample taken for sequencing was blood. J is TRBJ2-1 and V is TRBV20-1, with TRBD1 matching over 7 bases. Written as DNA, the CDR3 is TGCAGTGCTCCAATCGTCGGGACAGCCGGCAATGAGCAGTTCTTC. This translates into CSAPIVGTAGNEQFF.